The 9 T cell receptor beta chains presented below share a single source sample, sequenced in a study of T cell repertoires in cytomegalovirus infection. The antigens of these receptors remain unknown. MiXCR, applied by TCRdb to the reads, yields one record per CDR3 protein. The sample gives about 500,000 distinct CDR3 sequences, roughly a third of which show up once; roughly a sixth is in the top ten. Sequences were derived from cultured PBMCs, sampled from culture after CMV antigen stimulation. The receptors shown here come from a human donor in good health (CMV status not recorded). Some clones in this sample may be carry-over from other donors' samples.

This chain links TRBV19 with TRBJ2-1, with 14 bases matching TRBD2. V lost 4 bases to trimming and J lost 1 base; unmatched junction nucleotides: 6. Germline V gene data show CDR1 as LNHDA and CDR2 as SQIVND (reference sequence). The CDR3 runs 18 residues. The CDR3: CASSTGTSGRRSYNEQFF. In DNA, the CDR3 is TGTGCCAGTAGTACCGGGACTAGCGGGAGAAGATCCTACAATGAGCAGTTCTTC. Supplemented by reference TRBV19 and TRBJ2-1, the full variable domain reads DGGITQSPKYLFRKEGQNVTLSCEQNLNHDAMYWYRQDPGQGLRLIYYSQIVNDFQKGDIAEGYSVSREKKESFPLTVTSAQKNPTAFYLCASSTGTSGRRSYNEQFFGPGTRLTVL.

This clonotype was detected only a few times. The chain carries TRBV7-3 and TRBJ2-1, with no clear D. Trimming left V 5 bases short and J 8 bases short, with 13 bases between. The germline CDR1 and CDR2 sequences are SGHTA and FQGTGA. The CDR3 runs 13 residues. CDR3 bases: TGTGCCAGCAGCCCCGAGGTAGCAGATGAGCAGTTCTTC. Amino acid sequence: CASSPEVADEQFF.

The rearrangement joins TRBV11-2 to TRBJ2-3; 10 bases align to TRBD2. Germline CDR1 SGHAT, CDR2 FQNNGV. The V segment lost 3 bases and the J segment 1 base; nucleotides outside the gene matches: 4. This CDR3 has 16 residues. Here the CDR3 DNA reads TGTGCCAGCAGCTTTCGGCTAGCGGGGGGCACAGATACGCAGTATTTT. This gives the protein CASSFRLAGGTDTQYF. Full variable domain (remainder filled in from reference TRBV11-2 and TRBJ2-3): EAGVAQSPRYKIIEKRQSVAFWCNPISGHATLYWYQQILGQGPKLLIQFQNNGVVDDSQLPKDRFSAERLKGVDSTLKIQPAKLEDSAVYLCASSFRLAGGTDTQYFGPGTRLTVL.

The rearrangement joins TRBV19 to TRBJ1-2, with a weak D call TRBD1 (5 bases). Germline V gene sequence: CDR1 LNHDA, CDR2 SQIVND (reference sequence). This CDR3 has 13 residues. V shed 4 bases and J shed 8 bases, with 14 bases lying between them. As DNA, the CDR3 is TGTGCCAGTAGTACGACAGCCGCCCTAGGCTACACCTTC. This sequence encodes CASSTTAALGYTF.

The gene calls are TRBV2 and TRBJ2-1; D unresolved. V shed 4 bases and J shed 0 bases, with 10 bases lying between them. The germline V gene has CDR1 SNHLY and CDR2 FYNNEI. The CDR3 has 15 amino acids. Written as DNA, the CDR3 is TGTGCCAGCAGTGGAGGATCCAGCTCCTACAATGAGCAGTTCTTC. This sequence encodes CASSGGSSSYNEQFF.

This chain links TRBV20-1 with TRBJ1-5; the D gene is possibly TRBD1 (6 bases). This CDR3 spans 12 amino acids. V was trimmed by 3 bases and J by 7 bases, leaving 10 bases between them. Germline CDR1 is DFQATT and CDR2 is SNEGSKA (reference sequence). This chain's CDR3 is CSARITGQPQHF. The CDR3, as DNA: TGCAGTGCTAGGATTACAGGGCAGCCCCAGCATTTT.

The chain carries TRBV24-1 and TRBJ2-3; D may be TRBD1 (5 bases). The CDR3 loop spans 17 amino acids. CDR1 and CDR2 (germline): KGHDR, SFDVKD. Trimming pared 6 bases from V and 4 bases from J, leaving 22 bases between. CDR3 nucleotide sequence: TGTGCCACCAGTTTTGGGGCACCGAGTAAAGGGCCAGATACGCAGTATTTT. The encoded protein is CATSFGAPSKGPDTQYF.

This clonotype appeared many times. The V gene is TRBV11-2, the J gene TRBJ1-2; D perhaps matches TRBD1 (5 bases). The ends were cut back, 0 bases at V and 6 bases at J, with 14 bases in the middle. The CDR3 runs 15 residues. Germline CDR1 reads SGHAT; CDR2 reads FQNNGV. The CDR3 region is CASSLDGAGVDGYTF. The CDR3 DNA is TGTGCCAGCAGCTTAGATGGGGCGGGGGTCGATGGCTACACCTTC.

Many counts were recorded for this clonotype. The chain joins TRBV7-9 to TRBJ2-7; D is uncertain. Germline CDR1 and CDR2: SEHNR and FQNEAQ (reference sequence). V lost 1 base, J lost 0 bases, and 7 bases lay in between. This CDR3 is 14 amino acids long. CDR3 protein: CASSLGLNSYEQYV. The DNA for the CDR3 is TGTGCCAGCAGCTTAGGGCTGAACTCCTACGAGCAGTACGTC.